Each of the 18 T cell receptor beta chains below was sequenced from the same sample in a study of T cells in Graves' hyperthyroidism and ophthalmopathy. TCR beta CDR3 regions were amplified from RNA. A first-round RT-PCR of the TCR CDR3 used the HTBI primer set. From the multiplex PCR reads, TCRdb called clonotypes with MiXCR, one entry per CDR3 protein. The sample records 650,000 to 850,000 distinct CDR3 sequences, 18% being singletons. The material sequenced was blood. The receptors were sampled from a woman in her forties or fifties with Graves' hyperthyroidism that later progressed to Graves' ophthalmopathy.

The chain is built from TRBV7-2 and TRBJ1-6; no reliable D call. This CDR3 contains 12 residues. V lost 5 bases and J lost 8, with 7 bases in between. Germline V lookup: CDR1 SGHTA, CDR2 FQGNSA. This CDR3 is CASSRRDSPLHF. Here the CDR3 DNA reads TGTGCCAGCAGCAGGCGGGATTCACCCCTCCACTTT.

The chain carries TRBV12-5 and TRBJ2-1, with D possibly matching TRBD1 (6 bases). CDR1 and CDR2 (germline): LGHNT, FRNRAP. The V and J ends lost 4 bases and 4 bases respectively, with 8 bases between them. There are 13 residues in the CDR3. The CDR3 sequence is CASGSGQYNEQFF. DNA for the CDR3: TGTGCTAGTGGTTCCGGACAGTACAATGAGCAGTTCTTC.

This chain joins TRBV20-1 and TRBJ2-3; D is uncertain. Germline V gene sequence: CDR1 DFQATT, CDR2 SNEGSKA (reference sequence). This CDR3 comprises 17 residues. Trimming stripped 6 bases from V and 1 base from J, with 23 bases between. CDR3 protein: CSAFLSLYRSGTDTQYF. The CDR3 nucleotides are TGCAGTGCGTTCTTATCCCTATATCGTTCTGGCACAGATACGCAGTATTTT.

The table lists this clonotype with many counts. The chain is built from TRBV3-1 and TRBJ1-1; tentative D call: TRBD1 (5 bases). V was trimmed by 1 base and J by 0 bases, leaving 9 bases between them. Looked up from germline, CDR1 is LGHDT and CDR2 is YNNKEL (reference sequence). The CDR3 is 15 amino acids. CDR3 bases: TGTGCCAGCAGCCAAGTAGGGGCCATGAACACTGAAGCTTTCTTT. Amino acid sequence: CASSQVGAMNTEAFF.

This chain links TRBV20-1 with TRBJ1-5; D might be TRBD1 (5 bases). The germline V and J ends were trimmed by 4 bases and 3 bases, with 10 bases remaining between them. CDR1 is DFQATT and CDR2 is SNEGSKA in the germline V gene (reference sequence). This CDR3 has 13 residues. The CDR3 spells CSATDSYNQPQHF. Here the CDR3 DNA reads TGCAGTGCTACCGACAGTTACAATCAGCCCCAGCATTTT.

This chain uses TRBV6-5 with TRBJ1-4; 10 bases map to TRBD1. Germline V gene sequence: CDR1 MNHEY, CDR2 SVGAGI. CDR3 length: 15 residues. The junction had 6 bases not matched to a gene; V was cut back by 3 bases and J by 8 bases. The CDR3, as DNA: TGTGCCAGCAGTTATCGGGACAGGGGAATGGAAAAACTGTTTTTT. Translation: CASSYRDRGMEKLFF.

The CDR3 DNA sequence: TGTGCCAGCAGTTACTCGACTCAGGGGAACACCGGGGAGCTGTTTTTT. Translating gives CASSYSTQGNTGELFF. This chain connects TRBV6-5 to TRBJ2-2; TRBD1 is a possible D gene (5 bases). This CDR3 has 16 residues. V lost 0 bases and J 1 base, leaving 9 bases between the germline ends. CDR1 and CDR2 (germline): MNHEY, SVGAGI.

This clonotype has at least ten counts. This sequence joins TRBV9 and TRBJ2-1; 10 nucleotides agree with TRBD1. The CDR3 sequence is 15 residues long. V was pared by 5 bases and J by 8 bases, with 10 bases of the junction left unmatched. Germline-derived CDR1 and CDR2 are SGDLS and YYNGEE. CDR3 protein: CASSQPGTGAHEQFF. Here the CDR3 DNA reads TGTGCCAGCAGTCAACCCGGGACAGGGGCCCATGAGCAGTTCTTC.

The table lists this clonotype with many counts. The V call is TRBV11-1, the J call TRBJ2-3; tentative D call: TRBD1 (6 bases). Germline-derived CDR1 and CDR2 are SGHAT and FQDESV (reference sequence). This CDR3 contains 15 residues. With 6 bases removed from V and 6 bases from J, the gap between germline ends came to 19 bases. CDR3 coding DNA: TGTGCCAGCAGAGTGTACCGGGACACATTCGATACGCAGTATTTT. Residues: CASRVYRDTFDTQYF.

The table lists this clonotype with many counts. The rearrangement joins TRBV18 to TRBJ2-5, with D possibly being TRBD1 (6 bases). The germline V and J ends were trimmed by 3 bases and 3 bases, with 11 bases remaining between them. There are 14 residues in the CDR3. From germline, CDR1 is KGHSH and CDR2 LQKENI. CDR3 DNA: TGTGCCAGCTCACCCTCGACAGGAGAAGAGACCCAGTACTTC. It translates to CASSPSTGEETQYF.

This clonotype was seen only a few times. V gene TRBV27 combines with J gene TRBJ1-4; weak D call: TRBD1 (6 bases). Germline-derived CDR1 and CDR2 are MNHEY and SMNVEV (reference sequence). This CDR3 region has 15 residues. Trimming shortened V by 4 bases and J by 4 bases, and 13 bases separated the two germline ends. As DNA, the CDR3 is TGTGCCAGCAGTTCCGGGACAAGAAATAATGAAAAACTGTTTTTT. Translating gives CASSSGTRNNEKLFF.

This clonotype appeared many times. The CDR3 protein is CASSQDARAKETQYF. The DNA of the CDR3 is TGTGCCAGCAGCCAAGATGCGAGGGCAAAGGAGACCCAGTACTTC. This rearrangement joins TRBV3-1 to TRBJ2-5; TRBD2 is a possible D gene (5 bases). Trimming pared 0 bases from V and 5 bases from J, leaving 13 bases between. The germline V gene encodes CDR1 LGHDT and CDR2 YNNKEL (reference sequence). CDR3 size: 15 residues.

Only a few counts were recorded for this clonotype. The chain links TRBV5-5 to TRBJ1-3; D remains ambiguous. Germline CDR1 is SGHKS and CDR2 is YYEKEE (reference sequence). The CDR3 is 16 residues long. Trimming cost V 3 bases and J 0 bases, with 13 bases left between them. This chain's CDR3 is CASSYDRTISGNTIYF. The DNA of the CDR3 is TGTGCCAGCAGCTACGACCGGACTATCTCTGGAAACACCATATATTTT.

This clonotype was seen ten or more times. V usage is TRBV6-1 and J usage is TRBJ1-1, with D maybe TRBD1 (5 bases). The V end was cut by 5 bases, the J end by 1 base, with 11 bases between. The CDR3 totals 14 residues. Germline loops: CDR1 MNHNS, CDR2 SASEGT. The chain's CDR3 is CASSFREGNTEAFF. DNA of the CDR3: TGTGCCAGCAGTTTCAGGGAGGGGAACACTGAAGCTTTCTTT.

In the case of this clonotype: This may stem from a read error, because a much larger clone lies one nucleotide away. The CDR3 does not end in the conserved phenylalanine or tryptophan, so this is likely a read error. This rearrangement joins TRBV7-9 to TRBJ2-6, with 7 bases fitting TRBD1. From germline, CDR1 is SEHNR and CDR2 FQNEAQ (reference sequence). Trimming at V came to 5 bases and at J to 3 bases, leaving 4 bases not matched to a gene. CDR3 length: 15 amino acids. CDR3 nucleotides: TGTGCCAGCAGCCCCCACAGGGGTGGGGCCAACGTCCTGACTCTC. This codes for CASSPHRGGANVLTL.

Remarks on this clonotype: With a much larger clone just one base away, this may be a read error. The J gene is TRBJ2-7, the V gene TRBV6-6; the D gene is possibly TRBD1 (6 bases). The CDR3 has 18 residues. The germline V gene has CDR1 MNHNY and CDR2 SVGAGI (reference sequence). This chain's CDR3 is CDSSYSASLGHLTHEQYF. The CDR3, as DNA: TGTGACAGCAGTTACTCGGCAAGTCTGGGACATTTGACCCACGAGCAGTACTTC.

In this sample, this clonotype turned up once. This sequence joins TRBV19 and TRBJ2-3; possible D gene TRBD2, 5 bases. Trimming took off 5 bases at V and 2 bases at J, with 14 bases between the two ends. This CDR3 is built from 15 residues. Germline V gives CDR1 LNHDA, CDR2 SQIVND (reference sequence). The CDR3 coding sequence is TGTGCCAGTAGTTCCTGGTCCGGGAACACAGATACGCAGTATTTT. Amino acid sequence: CASSSWSGNTDTQYF.

In its sample, this clonotype was seen a few times. The rearrangement uses TRBV4-1 and TRBJ2-1; TRBD1 is a possible D gene (5 bases). CDR3 size: 16 residues. With 0 bases removed from V and 2 bases from J, the gap between germline ends came to 11 bases. Germline CDR1 MGHRA, CDR2 YSYEKL. The CDR3 DNA is TGCGCCAGCAGCCAAGATCAAGGGGCCCCCTACAATGAGCAGTTCTTC. It yields the protein CASSQDQGAPYNEQFF.